This T cell receptor beta chain was recovered during a study of cytomegalovirus exposure and HLA in healthy donors. The CDR3 runs to 15 residues. The PCR was carried out with 60 Vbeta primers and 13 Jbeta primers. Clones were sequenced by immunoSEQ multiplex PCR, and TCRdb holds only the in-frame ones, with some missing. The sample includes 68,000 or so clones, over 75% of them seen just once. Whole-study findings and limits: Later work showed greater clonal expansion in HLA-associated TCR beta chains than in equally common others. In a later analysis, V- and J-gene trimming of beta chains associated with a DCLRE1C missense variant, replicated independently.

Details on this clone: Its antigen is not identified.

What was sequenced was PBMCs. The origin of this receptor is a human donor in good health. This chain links TRBV1 with TRBJ2-5; no DNA check was done on the table's D call, TRBD2. TRBV1 represents a pseudogene. The CDR3 DNA reads as TGCACCAGCAGCAATAGCGCGGGGCAACAAGAGACCCAGTACTTC. This encodes CTSSNSAGQQETQYF.